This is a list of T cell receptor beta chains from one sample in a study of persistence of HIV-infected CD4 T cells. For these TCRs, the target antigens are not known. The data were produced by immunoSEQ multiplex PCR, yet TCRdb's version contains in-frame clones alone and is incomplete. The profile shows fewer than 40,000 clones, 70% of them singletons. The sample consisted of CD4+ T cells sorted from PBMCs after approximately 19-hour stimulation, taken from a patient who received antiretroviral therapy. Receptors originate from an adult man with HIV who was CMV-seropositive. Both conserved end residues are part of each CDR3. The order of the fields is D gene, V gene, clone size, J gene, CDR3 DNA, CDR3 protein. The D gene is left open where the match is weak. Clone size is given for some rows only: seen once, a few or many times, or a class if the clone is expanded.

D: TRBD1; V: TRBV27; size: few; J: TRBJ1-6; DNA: TGTGCCAGCAGTTGGACAGGGGTTAATTCACCCCTCCACTTT; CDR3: CASSWTGVNSPLHF
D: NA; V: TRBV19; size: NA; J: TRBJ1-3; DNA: TGTGCCAGTAGCCATACCTCCGTCCCCTTTCGGGACACCATATATTTT; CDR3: CASSHTSVPFRDTIYF
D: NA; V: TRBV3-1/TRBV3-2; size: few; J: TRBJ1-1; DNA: TGTGCCAGCCGTAGCGAGTACACTGAAGCTTTCTTT; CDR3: CASRSEYTEAFF
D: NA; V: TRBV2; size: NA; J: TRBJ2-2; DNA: TGTGCCAGCAAACTGGGGGCGAACACCGGGGAGCTGTTTTTT; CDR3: CASKLGANTGELFF
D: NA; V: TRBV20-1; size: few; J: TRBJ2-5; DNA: TGCAGTGCCGGGCAGTCAGAGACCCAGTACTTC; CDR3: CSAGQSETQYF
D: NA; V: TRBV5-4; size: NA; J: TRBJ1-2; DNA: TGTGCCAGCAGCACCCGGGGTGGAGGTGGCTACACCTTC; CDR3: CASSTRGGGGYTF
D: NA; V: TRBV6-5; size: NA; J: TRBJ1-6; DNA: TGTGCCAGCAGTTCGCAGGGGAATAATTCACCCCTCCACTTT; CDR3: CASSSQGNNSPLHF
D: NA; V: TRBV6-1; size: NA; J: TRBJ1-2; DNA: TGTGCCAGCAGTGAAAGTCCAGGGCGGTTTGGCTACACCTTC; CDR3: CASSESPGRFGYTF
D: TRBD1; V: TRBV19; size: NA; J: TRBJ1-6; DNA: TGTGCCAGTAGGCCTTCGGGACAGCGAAATTCACCCCTCCACTTT; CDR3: CASRPSGQRNSPLHF
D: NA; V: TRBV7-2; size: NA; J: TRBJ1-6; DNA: TGTGCCAGCATCCTTAGACCGGGGAATAATTCACCCCTCCACTTT; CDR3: CASILRPGNNSPLHF
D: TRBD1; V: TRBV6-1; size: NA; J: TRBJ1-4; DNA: TGTGCCAGCAGTGAGGGACAGCTTGGAGAAAAACTGTTTTTT; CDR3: CASSEGQLGEKLFF
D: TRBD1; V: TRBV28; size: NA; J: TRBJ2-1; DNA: TGTGCCAGCAGTCTAAGACAGGGAGACAATGAGCAGTTCTTC; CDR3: CASSLRQGDNEQFF
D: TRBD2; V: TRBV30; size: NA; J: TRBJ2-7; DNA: TGTGCCGGGAGGGACGGAGTCTCCTACGAGCAGTACTTC; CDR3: CAGRDGVSYEQYF
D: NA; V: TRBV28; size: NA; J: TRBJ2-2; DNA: TGTGCCAGCAGTCTGACAGGATTTAGCGGGGAGCTGTTTTTT; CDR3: CASSLTGFSGELFF
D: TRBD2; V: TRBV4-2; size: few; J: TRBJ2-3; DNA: TGTGCCAGCAGCCAGGGGACTAGCGGAGGGCCCTCAGATACGCAGTATTTT; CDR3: CASSQGTSGGPSDTQYF
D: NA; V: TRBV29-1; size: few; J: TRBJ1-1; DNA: TGCAGCGGAGCATACACGAACACTGAAGCTTTCTTT; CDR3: CSGAYTNTEAFF
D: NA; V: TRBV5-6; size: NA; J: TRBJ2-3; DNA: TGTGCCAGCAGCTTGACTCGACTGAGCACAGATACGCAGTATTTT; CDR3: CASSLTRLSTDTQYF
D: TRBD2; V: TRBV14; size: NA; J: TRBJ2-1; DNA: TGTGCCAGCAGCCAAGAATCGACTAGCGGGGGTCTTTACAATGAGCAGTTCTTC; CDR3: CASSQESTSGGLYNEQFF
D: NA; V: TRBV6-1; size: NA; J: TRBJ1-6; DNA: TGTGCCAGCAGTGACCTCAAGGGAGTCAATTCACCCCTCCACTTT; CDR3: CASSDLKGVNSPLHF
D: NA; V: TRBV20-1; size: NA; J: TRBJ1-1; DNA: TGCAGTGCTTTGAGAGAACTTAGAGCTTTCTTT; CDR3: CSALRELRAFF
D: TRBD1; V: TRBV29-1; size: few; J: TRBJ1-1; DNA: TGCAGCGCTTTGACAGGGCCTCTACAGAACACTGAAGCTTTCTTT; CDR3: CSALTGPLQNTEAFF
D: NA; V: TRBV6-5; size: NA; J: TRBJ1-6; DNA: TGTGCCAGCTCGGACTCCTATAATTCACCCCTCCACTTT; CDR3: CASSDSYNSPLHF
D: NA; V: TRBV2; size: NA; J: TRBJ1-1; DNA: TGTGCCACCCAGGAGGGGGGATCGAACACTGAAGCTTTCTTT; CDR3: CATQEGGSNTEAFF
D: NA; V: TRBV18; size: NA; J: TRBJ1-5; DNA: TGTGCCAGCTCACCAGGAAACGGGGAGGTTCAGCCCCAGCATTTT; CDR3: CASSPGNGEVQPQHF
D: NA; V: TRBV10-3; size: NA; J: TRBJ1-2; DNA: TGTGCCATCAGCGCGACTGGGGTGGGTGGCTACACCTTC; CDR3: CAISATGVGGYTF
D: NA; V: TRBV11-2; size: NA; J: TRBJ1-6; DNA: TGTGCCAGCAGCTTAGATCCAGGATTTAATTCACCCCTCCACTTT; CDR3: CASSLDPGFNSPLHF
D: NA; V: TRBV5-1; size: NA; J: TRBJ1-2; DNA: TGCGCCAGCAGCTTGGGAGGAACAGGAGGCTACACCTTC; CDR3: CASSLGGTGGYTF